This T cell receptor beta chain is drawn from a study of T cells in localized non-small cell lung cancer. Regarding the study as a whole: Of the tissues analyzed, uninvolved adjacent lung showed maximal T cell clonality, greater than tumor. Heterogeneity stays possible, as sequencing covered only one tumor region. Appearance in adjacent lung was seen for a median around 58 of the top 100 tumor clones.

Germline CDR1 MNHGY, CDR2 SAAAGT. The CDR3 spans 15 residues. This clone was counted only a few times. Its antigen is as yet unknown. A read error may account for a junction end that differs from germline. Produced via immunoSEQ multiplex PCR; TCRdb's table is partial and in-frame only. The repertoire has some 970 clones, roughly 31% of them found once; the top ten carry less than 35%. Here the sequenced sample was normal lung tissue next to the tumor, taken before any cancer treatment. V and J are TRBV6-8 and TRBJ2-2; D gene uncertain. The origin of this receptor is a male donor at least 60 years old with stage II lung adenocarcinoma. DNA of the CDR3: TGTGCCATCAGTCTTTCAGTTACGAACACCGGGGAGCTGTTTTTT. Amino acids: CAISLSVTNTGELFF.